Sequencing of this T cell receptor (beta chain) was carried out in a study of blood T cell repertoires in COVID-19. Study background: T cells, B-cell-depleted T cells, or PBMCs provided the cDNA or gDNA that served as material.

Authors' processing steps: Amplification of reference gene primers provided the estimated nucleated cell counts. Data came from immunoSEQ multiplex PCR; TCRdb stores just in-frame clones and leaves some out. The DNA was the basis for D and trimming; V, J and clone size are from that table. The data hold more than 70,000 clones, with roughly 80% observed a single time. CDR1 is MDHEN, CDR2 SYDVKM, per germline. Unmatched junction bases numbered 10, after V lost 8 bases and J lost 7 bases. The CDR3 runs 13 residues. The chain employs TRBV28 and TRBJ2-7, with 8 positions matching TRBD1. This clonotype originated in a human donor in a cohort sampled during active COVID-19. Input material: peripheral blood. Written as DNA, the CDR3 is TGTGCCAGCGTTTTGGACAGGGTCGGTGAGCAGTACTTC. Amino acid sequence: CASVLDRVGEQYF. Combining the CDR3 with reference TRBV28 and TRBJ2-7 gives the whole variable domain DVKVTQSSRYLVKRTGEKVFLECVQDMDHENMFWYRQDPGLGLRLIYFSYDVKMKEKGDIPEGYSVSREKKERFSLILESASTNQTSMYLCASVLDRVGEQYFGPGTRLTVT.